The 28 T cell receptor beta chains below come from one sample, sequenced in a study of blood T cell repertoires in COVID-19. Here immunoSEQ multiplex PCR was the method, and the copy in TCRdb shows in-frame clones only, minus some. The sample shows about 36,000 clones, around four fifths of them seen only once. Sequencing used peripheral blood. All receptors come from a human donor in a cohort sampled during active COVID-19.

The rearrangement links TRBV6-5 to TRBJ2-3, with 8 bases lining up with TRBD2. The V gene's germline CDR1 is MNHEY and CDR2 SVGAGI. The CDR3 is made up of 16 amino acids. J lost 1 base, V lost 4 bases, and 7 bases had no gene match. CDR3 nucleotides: TGTGCCAGCAGTTGGGGAGCGGGGGAGCGCACAGATACGCAGTATTTT. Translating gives CASSWGAGERTDTQYF.

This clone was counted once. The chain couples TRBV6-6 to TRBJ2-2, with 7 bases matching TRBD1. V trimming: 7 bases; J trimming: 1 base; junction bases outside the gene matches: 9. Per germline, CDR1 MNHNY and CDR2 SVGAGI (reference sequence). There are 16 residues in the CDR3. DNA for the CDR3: TGTGCCAGCACCCTACAGGGGATCGGGAACACCGGGGAGCTGTTTTTT. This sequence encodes CASTLQGIGNTGELFF.

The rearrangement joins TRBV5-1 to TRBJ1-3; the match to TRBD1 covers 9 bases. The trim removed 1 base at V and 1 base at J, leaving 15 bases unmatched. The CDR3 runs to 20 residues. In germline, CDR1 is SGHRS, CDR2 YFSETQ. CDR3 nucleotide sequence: TGCGCCAGCAGCTTGCGACCGGGACAGGGAAGGGATTTATCTGGAAACACCATATATTTT. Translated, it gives CASSLRPGQGRDLSGNTIYF.

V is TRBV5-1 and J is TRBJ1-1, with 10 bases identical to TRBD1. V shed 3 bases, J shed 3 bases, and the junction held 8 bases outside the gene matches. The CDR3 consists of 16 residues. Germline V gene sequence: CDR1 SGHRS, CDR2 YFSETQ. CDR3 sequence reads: CASSSGQGMTDTEAFF. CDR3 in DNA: TGCGCCAGCAGCTCGGGACAGGGGATGACGGACACTGAAGCTTTCTTT.

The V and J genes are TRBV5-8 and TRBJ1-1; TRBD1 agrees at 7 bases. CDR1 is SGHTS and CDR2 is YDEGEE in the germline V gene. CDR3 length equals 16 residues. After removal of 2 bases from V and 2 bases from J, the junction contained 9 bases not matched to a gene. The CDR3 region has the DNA TGTGCCAGCAGCTTTCGGGACAGAAAAGTCAACACTGAAGCTTTCTTT. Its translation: CASSFRDRKVNTEAFF.

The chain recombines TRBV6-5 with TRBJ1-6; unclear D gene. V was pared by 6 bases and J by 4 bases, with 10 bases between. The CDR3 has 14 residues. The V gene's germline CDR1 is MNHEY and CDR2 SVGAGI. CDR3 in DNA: TGTGCCAGCAGCCCGTCCCCGTATAATTCACCCCTCCACTTT. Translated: CASSPSPYNSPLHF.

Here the CDR3 DNA reads TGTGCCAGCAGTCCACAGGGGGCTGGGGCCAACGTCCTGACTTTC. Its protein product is CASSPQGAGANVLTF. The chain links TRBV6-5 to TRBJ2-6; 8 nucleotides line up with TRBD1. The CDR3 sequence is 15 residues long. The V and J ends lost 5 bases and 2 bases, in that order; junction bases with no gene match: 2. Germline CDR1 is MNHEY and CDR2 is SVGAGI.

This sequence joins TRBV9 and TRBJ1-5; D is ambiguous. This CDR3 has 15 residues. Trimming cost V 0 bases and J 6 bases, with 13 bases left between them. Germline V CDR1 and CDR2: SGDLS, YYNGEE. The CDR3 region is CASSVDAGTGQPQHF. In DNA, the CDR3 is TGTGCCAGCAGCGTAGATGCGGGTACGGGTCAGCCCCAGCATTTT.

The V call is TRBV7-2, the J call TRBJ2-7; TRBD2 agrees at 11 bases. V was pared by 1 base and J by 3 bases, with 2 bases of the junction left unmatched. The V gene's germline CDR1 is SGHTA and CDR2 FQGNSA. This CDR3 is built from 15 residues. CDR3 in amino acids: CASSLGGTSGYEQYF. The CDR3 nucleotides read TGTGCCAGCAGCTTAGGTGGGACTAGCGGCTACGAGCAGTACTTC.

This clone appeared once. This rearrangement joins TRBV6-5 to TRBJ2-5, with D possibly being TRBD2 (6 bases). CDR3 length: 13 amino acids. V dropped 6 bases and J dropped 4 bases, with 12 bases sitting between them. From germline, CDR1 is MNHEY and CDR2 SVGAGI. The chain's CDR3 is CASRRDLGETQYF. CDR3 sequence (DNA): TGTGCCAGCAGGCGGGACTTAGGAGAGACCCAGTACTTC.

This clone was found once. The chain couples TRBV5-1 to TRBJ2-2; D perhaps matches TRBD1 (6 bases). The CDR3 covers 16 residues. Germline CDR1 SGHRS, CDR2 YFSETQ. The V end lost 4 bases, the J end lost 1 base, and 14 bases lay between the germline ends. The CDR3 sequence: CASSRTGSGNTGELFF. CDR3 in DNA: TGCGCCAGCAGCAGAACAGGGTCGGGGAACACCGGGGAGCTGTTTTTT. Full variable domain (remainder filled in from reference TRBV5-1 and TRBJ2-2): KAGVTQTPRYLIKTRGQQVTLSCSPISGHRSVSWYQQTPGQGLQFLFEYFSETQRNKGNFPGRFSGRQFSNSRSEMNVSTLELGDSALYLCASSRTGSGNTGELFFGEGSRLTVL.

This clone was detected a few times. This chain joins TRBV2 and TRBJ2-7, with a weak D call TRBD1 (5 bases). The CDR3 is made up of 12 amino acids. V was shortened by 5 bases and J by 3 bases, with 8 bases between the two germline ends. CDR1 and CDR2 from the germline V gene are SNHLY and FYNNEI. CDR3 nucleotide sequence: TGTGCCAGCAGTCGACAGAGCTACGAGCAGTACTTC. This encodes CASSRQSYEQYF.

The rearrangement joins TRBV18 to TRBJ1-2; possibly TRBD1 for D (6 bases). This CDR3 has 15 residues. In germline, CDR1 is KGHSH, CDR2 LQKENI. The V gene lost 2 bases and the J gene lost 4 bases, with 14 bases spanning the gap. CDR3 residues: CASSPGGQTSYGYTF. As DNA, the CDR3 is TGTGCCAGCTCACCAGGTGGACAGACTTCCTATGGCTACACCTTC.

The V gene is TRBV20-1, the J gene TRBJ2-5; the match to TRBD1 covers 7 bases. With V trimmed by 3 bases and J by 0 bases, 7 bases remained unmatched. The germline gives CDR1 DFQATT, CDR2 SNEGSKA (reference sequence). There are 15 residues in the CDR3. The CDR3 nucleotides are TGCAGTGCTAGTGAGGGGGCGAGGTACCAAGAGACCCAGTACTTC. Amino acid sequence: CSASEGARYQETQYF.

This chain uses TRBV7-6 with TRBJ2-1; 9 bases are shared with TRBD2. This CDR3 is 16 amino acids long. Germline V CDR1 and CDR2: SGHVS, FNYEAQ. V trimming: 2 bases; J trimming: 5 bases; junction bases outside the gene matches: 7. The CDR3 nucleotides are TGTGCCAGCAGCTTAAGACCTAGCGGGGTAAACAATGAGCAGTTCTTC. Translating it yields CASSLRPSGVNNEQFF.

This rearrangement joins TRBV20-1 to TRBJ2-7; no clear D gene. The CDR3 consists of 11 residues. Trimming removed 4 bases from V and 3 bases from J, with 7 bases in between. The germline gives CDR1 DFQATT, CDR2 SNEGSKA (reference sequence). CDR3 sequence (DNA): TGCAGTGCTAAAGATTACTACGAGCAGTACTTC. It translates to CSAKDYYEQYF.

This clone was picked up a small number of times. The CDR3 DNA sequence: TGTGCCACCAGTGATTTGGGGCAGACGAACACCGGGGAGCTGTTTTTT. Amino acids: CATSDLGQTNTGELFF. V usage is TRBV24-1 and J usage is TRBJ2-2; D unclear. Germline CDR1 reads KGHDR; CDR2 reads SFDVKD. V was clipped by 0 bases and J by 0 bases, with 7 bases between them. The CDR3 is made up of 16 amino acids.

The CDR3 DNA follows: TGTGCCAGCAGCTTGAGGGGGAACCAGTTCTTC. Its protein is CASSLRGNQFF. The chain recombines TRBV5-8 with TRBJ2-1, with a possible D match to TRBD1 (6 bases). Trimming cost V 1 base and J 13 bases, with 9 bases left between them. The germline gives CDR1 SGHTS, CDR2 YDEGEE. There are 11 residues in the CDR3.

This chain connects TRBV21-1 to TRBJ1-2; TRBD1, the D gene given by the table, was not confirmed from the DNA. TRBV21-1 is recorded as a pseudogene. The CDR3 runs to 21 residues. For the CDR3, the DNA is TGTGCCAGCAGCACCACTTCTGGACAGGGGAGTTCTCCGTTTTTAAACTATGGCTACACCTTC. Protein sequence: CASSTTSGQGSSPFLNYGYTF.

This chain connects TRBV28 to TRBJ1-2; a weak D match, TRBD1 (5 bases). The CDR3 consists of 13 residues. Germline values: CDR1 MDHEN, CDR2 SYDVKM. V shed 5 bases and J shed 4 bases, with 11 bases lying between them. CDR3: CASSVGGPYGYTF. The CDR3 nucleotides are TGTGCCAGCAGTGTCGGGGGTCCCTATGGCTACACCTTC.

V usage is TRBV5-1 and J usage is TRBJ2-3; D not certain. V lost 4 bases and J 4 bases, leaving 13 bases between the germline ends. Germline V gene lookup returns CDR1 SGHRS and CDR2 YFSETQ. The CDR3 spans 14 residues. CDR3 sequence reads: CASSVGPSADTQYF. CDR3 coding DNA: TGCGCCAGCAGCGTGGGCCCAAGCGCAGATACGCAGTATTTT.

The CDR3, as DNA: TGTGCCATCAGTGGGAAGGACAGGGATTATGGCTACACCTTC. It yields the protein CAISGKDRDYGYTF. The chain recombines TRBV10-3 with TRBJ1-2, with 8 nucleotides matching TRBD1. Looked up from germline, CDR1 is ENHRY and CDR2 is SYGVKD. The CDR3 contains 14 residues. J gave up 5 bases and V 4 bases, and 6 bases lay outside the gene matches.

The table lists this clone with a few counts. This CDR3 reads CASSLPGQPQHF. CDR3 in DNA: TGTGCCAGCAGTTTACCAGGGCAGCCCCAGCATTTT. The chain recombines TRBV12-3 or TRBV12-4 with TRBJ1-5; D is possibly TRBD1 (5 bases). This CDR3 has 12 residues. Trimming removed 2 bases from V and 7 bases from J, with 6 bases in between.

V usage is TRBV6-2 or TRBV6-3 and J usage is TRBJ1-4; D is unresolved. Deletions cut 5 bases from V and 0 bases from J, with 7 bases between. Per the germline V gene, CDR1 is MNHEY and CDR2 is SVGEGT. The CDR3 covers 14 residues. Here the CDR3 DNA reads TGTGCCAGCAGTAAGACATCAACTAATGAAAAACTGTTTTTT. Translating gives CASSKTSTNEKLFF.

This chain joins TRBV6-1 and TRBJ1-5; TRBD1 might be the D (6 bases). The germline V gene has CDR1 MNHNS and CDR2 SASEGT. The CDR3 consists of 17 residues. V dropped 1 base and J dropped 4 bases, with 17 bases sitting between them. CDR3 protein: CASSEVFAGEWNQPQHF. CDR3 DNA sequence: TGTGCCAGCAGTGAAGTGTTTGCAGGGGAATGGAATCAGCCCCAGCATTTT.

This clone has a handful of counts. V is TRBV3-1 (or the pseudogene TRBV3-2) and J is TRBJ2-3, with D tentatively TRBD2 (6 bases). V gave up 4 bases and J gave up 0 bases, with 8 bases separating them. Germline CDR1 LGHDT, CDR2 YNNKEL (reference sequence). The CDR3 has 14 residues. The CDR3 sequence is CASSRGVSTDTQYF. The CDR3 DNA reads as TGTGCCAGCAGCCGGGGGGTTAGCACAGATACGCAGTATTTT.

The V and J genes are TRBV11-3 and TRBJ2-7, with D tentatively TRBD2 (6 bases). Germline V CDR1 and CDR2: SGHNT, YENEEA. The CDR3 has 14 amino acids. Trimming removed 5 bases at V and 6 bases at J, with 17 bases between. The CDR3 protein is CASSPGTSRGEQYF. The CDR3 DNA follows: TGTGCCAGCAGCCCAGGGACTTCCCGGGGCGAGCAGTACTTC.

The CDR3 sequence is CASSLMAKNTIYF. CDR3 in DNA: TGTGCCAGCAGTTTGATGGCAAAAAACACCATATATTTT. The genes are TRBV12-3 or TRBV12-4 and TRBJ1-3; D is uncertain. V was clipped by 3 bases and J by 6 bases, with 9 bases between them. The CDR3 is 13 residues long.